The next 31 T cell receptor beta chains were all read from a single sample in a study of T-cell reconstitution after alpha-beta-depleted transplantation in children. During its preparation, the TCRbeta library received unique molecular identifiers. From the PCR reads, TCRdb called clonotypes with MiXCR, one entry per CDR3 protein. Among hundreds of thousands of distinct CDR3 sequences listed, over 10% were seen once. The sample here was PBMCs, taken before TCRalphabeta/CD19-depleted stem cell transplant. All receptors derive from a girl aged 2 to 9 with congenital amegakaryocytic thrombocytopenia, due to receive a stem cell transplant.

This clonotype was counted ten times or more. The chain has TRBV12-3 or TRBV12-4 and TRBJ1-1; D is ambiguous. V was trimmed by 3 bases and J by 8 bases, leaving 10 bases between them. This CDR3 is built from 12 residues. CDR3 DNA sequence: TGTGCCAGCAGTTTCTATGGAAGAGAAGCTTTCTTT. Protein: CASSFYGREAFF.

There are many counts of this clonotype. V gene TRBV20-1 combines with J gene TRBJ2-3; perhaps TRBD2 as D (7 bases). CDR1 and CDR2 (germline): DFQATT, SNEGSKA (reference sequence). This CDR3 comprises 14 residues. Trimming shortened V by 6 bases and J by 4 bases, and 17 bases separated the two germline ends. In DNA form, the CDR3 reads TGCAGTGCCGCGGGCCGGGGGGCGGCAGATACGCAGTATTTT. This encodes CSAAGRGAADTQYF.

This clonotype was found many times. The genes are TRBV12-3 or TRBV12-4 and TRBJ1-2; D is ambiguous. Trimming shortened V by 8 bases and J by 3 bases, and 16 bases separated the two germline ends. This CDR3 contains 14 residues. In nucleotides, the CDR3 is TGTGCCAGCTCCCAATCCACAGTTTACTATGGCTACACCTTC. It yields the protein CASSQSTVYYGYTF.

This clonotype was detected a few times. J is TRBJ2-1 and V is TRBV20-1; either TRBD1 or TRBD2 may supply D (6 bases each). Germline V gene data show CDR1 as DFQATT and CDR2 as SNEGSKA (reference sequence). CDR3 length: 12 amino acids. With 3 bases removed from V and 9 bases from J, the gap between germline ends came to 12 bases. The CDR3 sequence: CSASLGGGEQFF. The CDR3 bases are TGCAGTGCTAGTTTAGGAGGGGGTGAGCAGTTCTTC.

This clonotype has just a few counts. The chain carries TRBV19 and TRBJ2-4; 9 nucleotides match TRBD1. Germline V gene lookup returns CDR1 LNHDA and CDR2 SQIVND (reference sequence). The CDR3 totals 17 residues. Trimming took 3 bases from V and 2 from J; bases not matched to a gene: 8. The CDR3: CASSILKTGGTKNIQYF. CDR3 DNA: TGTGCCAGTAGTATCCTCAAAACAGGGGGCACCAAAAACATTCAGTACTTC. The whole variable domain, remainder taken from reference TRBV19 and TRBJ2-4, is DGGITQSPKYLFRKEGQNVTLSCEQNLNHDAMYWYRQDPGQGLRLIYYSQIVNDFQKGDIAEGYSVSREKKESFPLTVTSAQKNPTAFYLCASSILKTGGTKNIQYFGAGTRLSVL.

The chain is built from TRBV6-5 and TRBJ1-2; no definite D call. This CDR3 region has 14 residues. V lost 1 base, J lost 3 bases, and 9 bases lay in between. Germline V gene lookup returns CDR1 MNHEY and CDR2 SVGAGI. The CDR3 DNA reads TGTGCCAGCAGTTACTTTTCACAGTACTATGGCTACACCTTC. This sequence encodes CASSYFSQYYGYTF.

This clonotype was seen at least ten times. The V and J genes are TRBV29-1 and TRBJ2-3; 11 bases match TRBD2. J lost 0 bases, V lost 6 bases, and 11 bases had no gene match. Germline lookup yields CDR1 SQVTM and CDR2 ANQGSEA. The CDR3 has 17 residues. The CDR3 loop is CSVGTSGFVTSTDTQYF. CDR3 bases: TGCAGCGTCGGGACTAGCGGTTTCGTAACTAGCACAGATACGCAGTATTTT.

V and J are TRBV20-1 and TRBJ1-2; D not resolved. CDR3 length: 13 residues. The V gene's germline CDR1 is DFQATT and CDR2 SNEGSKA (reference sequence). V gave up 4 bases and J gave up 8 bases, with 17 bases separating them. The chain's CDR3 is CSANSGPSSGYTF. Here the CDR3 DNA reads TGCAGTGCTAATTCAGGACCCTCAAGCGGCTACACCTTC.

This clonotype was seen ten or more times. The rearrangement links TRBV5-1 to TRBJ2-3; TRBD2 agrees at 12 bases. The V gene's germline CDR1 is SGHRS and CDR2 YFSETQ. Germline trimming cut 4 bases from V and 0 bases from J; bases unmatched to any gene: 3. The CDR3 runs to 16 residues. CDR3 nucleotides: TGCGCCAGCAGCAGGGGGACTAGCGGGAGCACAGATACGCAGTATTTT. Protein sequence: CASSRGTSGSTDTQYF. Supplemented by reference TRBV5-1 and TRBJ2-3, the full variable domain reads KAGVTQTPRYLIKTRGQQVTLSCSPISGHRSVSWYQQTPGQGLQFLFEYFSETQRNKGNFPGRFSGRQFSNSRSEMNVSTLELGDSALYLCASSRGTSGSTDTQYFGPGTRLTVL.

The V and J genes are TRBV2 and TRBJ2-1; 8 bases agree with TRBD2. Germline CDR1 and CDR2: SNHLY and FYNNEI. Trimming at V came to 7 bases and at J to 3 bases, leaving 17 bases not matched to a gene. CDR3 length equals 18 residues. CDR3 sequence (DNA): TGTGCCAGCAATAAAAATCCTCTCGGGACTAGAAACTACAATGAGCAGTTCTTC. Translated, it gives CASNKNPLGTRNYNEQFF.

In its sample, this clonotype was seen many times. The J gene is TRBJ2-7, the V gene TRBV7-9; D may match TRBD1 or TRBD2 (6 bases each). Trimming pared 3 bases from V and 7 bases from J, leaving 13 bases between. This CDR3 region has 13 residues. Looked up from germline, CDR1 is SEHNR and CDR2 is FQNEAQ (reference sequence). CDR3 nucleotides: TGTGCCAGCAGCTTTAGCGGTAGGGGGGAGCAGTACTTC. Translation: CASSFSGRGEQYF.

This clonotype came up a few times. V is TRBV5-1 and J is TRBJ1-1; D might be TRBD1 (6 bases). V was cut by 6 bases and J by 1 base, with 13 bases left in between. The CDR3 has 14 residues. Looked up from germline, CDR1 is SGHRS and CDR2 is YFSETQ. The CDR3 here is CASTKTGPNTEAFF. CDR3 DNA: TGCGCCAGCACCAAAACAGGGCCGAACACTGAAGCTTTCTTT. The full variable domain, rest sourced from reference TRBV5-1 and TRBJ1-1, is KAGVTQTPRYLIKTRGQQVTLSCSPISGHRSVSWYQQTPGQGLQFLFEYFSETQRNKGNFPGRFSGRQFSNSRSEMNVSTLELGDSALYLCASTKTGPNTEAFFGQGTRLTVV.

Points on this clonotype: Compared with germline, one end of the junction differs, possibly owing to a read error. J is TRBJ1-2 and V is TRBV18, with TRBD1 matching over 9 bases. This CDR3 is 16 amino acids long. Germline CDR1 and CDR2: KGHSH and LQKENI. The CDR3 region has the DNA TGTGCCCGCTCACGCTCAAGGACAGGGGAAAACTATGGCTACACCTTC. Protein product: CARSRSRTGENYGYTF.

The sample holds a few counts of this clonotype. V usage is TRBV3-1 and J usage is TRBJ2-1, with 14 bases identical to TRBD2. This CDR3 has 15 amino acids. Losses at the gene ends were 4 bases for V and 9 bases for J; bases not matched to a gene: 5. The germline V gene encodes CDR1 LGHDT and CDR2 YNNKEL (reference sequence). The CDR3 sequence: CASSRGTSGSFEQFF. The CDR3 DNA reads TGTGCCAGCAGCCGCGGGACTAGCGGGAGTTTTGAGCAGTTCTTC.

The chain has TRBV15 and TRBJ2-2; D call uncertain. Germline CDR1 and CDR2: LNHNV and YYDKDF (reference sequence). The CDR3 is made up of 13 amino acids. Trimming took 0 bases from V and 8 from J, leaving 7 bases between them. CDR3 sequence reads: CATSRDLYGELFF. CDR3 nucleotide sequence: TGTGCCACCAGCAGAGATCTCTATGGGGAGCTGTTTTTT.

This clonotype was counted between two and nine times. This sequence joins TRBV7-2 and TRBJ2-3; perhaps TRBD2 as D (7 bases). CDR1 and CDR2 from the germline V gene are SGHTA and FQGNSA. V was shortened by 4 bases and J by 4 bases, with 15 bases between the two germline ends. The length of the CDR3 is 15 residues. CDR3 loop: CASSWGGASADTQYF. The DNA for the CDR3 is TGTGCCAGCAGCTGGGGGGGGGCTAGCGCAGATACGCAGTATTTT.

This clonotype was recorded a few times. This chain joins TRBV14 and TRBJ2-7; tentative D call: TRBD2 (6 bases). V lost 0 bases and J lost 9, with 15 bases in between. The CDR3 sequence is 14 residues long. Per germline, CDR1 SGHDN and CDR2 FVKESK. The CDR3 loop is CASSQDPGVSWQYF. The CDR3 region has the DNA TGTGCCAGCAGCCAAGATCCGGGGGTTTCATGGCAGTACTTC.

This clonotype came up a few times. The chain recombines TRBV5-1 with TRBJ2-2; D is unclear. This CDR3 is built from 16 residues. Trimming took 4 bases from V and 0 from J, leaving 13 bases between them. Germline assignment: CDR1 SGHRS and CDR2 YFSETQ. This CDR3 is CASSPRMSANTGELFF. The CDR3 nucleotides are TGCGCCAGCAGCCCCCGGATGTCGGCGAACACCGGGGAGCTGTTTTTT.

This chain uses TRBV5-1 with TRBJ2-1; 7 bases match TRBD2. V gave up 4 bases and J gave up 3 bases; unmatched junction bases: 10. Germline V gene lookup returns CDR1 SGHRS and CDR2 YFSETQ. The CDR3 consists of 16 residues. Written as DNA, the CDR3 is TGCGCCAGCAGCCCACTTCGAGCGGGAAACTACAATGAGCAGTTCTTC. Translation: CASSPLRAGNYNEQFF.

A note on this clonotype: One base away lies a much larger clone, so this may be a sequencing read error. No conserved phenylalanine or tryptophan is present at the end of the CDR3, so a read error is the likely explanation. The V gene is TRBV20-1, the J gene TRBJ2-7; 7 bases fit TRBD1. The germline gives CDR1 DFQATT, CDR2 SNEGSKA (reference sequence). CDR3 length: 16 amino acids. The V segment lost 5 bases and the J segment 1 base; nucleotides outside the gene matches: 14. CDR3 in amino acids: CSAPISPAQGSYEQYS. The CDR3, as DNA: TGCAGTGCTCCGATTAGTCCTGCACAGGGGTCCTACGAGCAGTACTCC.

This clonotype was counted many times. The genes are TRBV25-1 and TRBJ2-6, with a tentative D call TRBD1 (5 bases). Germline V CDR1 and CDR2: MGHDK, SYGVNS. This CDR3 comprises 19 residues. V was clipped by 5 bases and J by 0 bases, with 20 bases between them. CDR3 residues: CASSHIPLKGFSGANVLTF. CDR3 in DNA: TGTGCCAGCAGTCATATTCCCCTGAAGGGGTTCTCTGGGGCCAACGTCCTGACTTTC.

The chain joins TRBV5-1 to TRBJ2-1; 9 bases align to TRBD1. The CDR3 runs 15 residues. Germline loops: CDR1 SGHRS, CDR2 YFSETQ. Unmatched junction bases numbered 9, after V lost 5 bases and J lost 6 bases. Here the CDR3 DNA reads TGCGCCAGCAGGACGGCGCGGGACAGGGTCAATGAGCAGTTCTTC. As protein: CASRTARDRVNEQFF.

As regards this clonotype: A single base separates this from a much larger clone, so it may be a read error. This rearrangement joins TRBV5-1 to TRBJ2-4, with TRBD2 matching over 9 bases. CDR3 length equals 14 residues. Looked up from germline, CDR1 is SGHRS and CDR2 is YFSETQ. Here the CDR3 DNA reads TGCGGCAGCAGGGCTAGCGGGAAAACGCACATTCAGTACTTC. This translates into CGSRASGKTHIQYF.

The genes are TRBV7-2 and TRBJ2-7; 7 bases line up with TRBD2. CDR1 is SGHTA, CDR2 FQGNSA, per germline. The CDR3 runs 14 residues. Losses at the gene ends were 3 bases for V and 4 bases for J; bases not matched to a gene: 6. DNA for the CDR3: TGTGCCAGCAGCTTCCCGGGACTACCATACGAGCAGTACTTC. The encoded protein is CASSFPGLPYEQYF.

This clonotype was found a few times. The chain joins TRBV19 to TRBJ2-1; possible D gene TRBD2, 6 bases. Germline V CDR1 and CDR2: LNHDA, SQIVND (reference sequence). CDR3 length equals 12 residues. V was pared by 4 bases and J by 9 bases, with 10 bases between. CDR3 sequence reads: CASSRRESEQFF. In DNA, the CDR3 is TGTGCCAGTAGTAGGAGGGAGAGTGAGCAGTTCTTC. The whole variable domain, filled in from reference TRBV19 and TRBJ2-1, reads DGGITQSPKYLFRKEGQNVTLSCEQNLNHDAMYWYRQDPGQGLRLIYYSQIVNDFQKGDIAEGYSVSREKKESFPLTVTSAQKNPTAFYLCASSRRESEQFFGPGTRLTVL.

This clonotype was counted at least ten times. CDR3 in amino acids: CASSQVGGGFDHEQFF. The DNA of the CDR3 is TGTGCCAGCAGCCAAGTGGGGGGAGGGTTTGACCATGAGCAGTTCTTC. The chain carries TRBV3-1 and TRBJ2-1; TRBD2 agrees at 7 bases. V lost 1 base to trimming and J lost 8 bases; unmatched junction nucleotides: 11. CDR3 size: 16 residues. Germline CDR1 LGHDT, CDR2 YNNKEL (reference sequence).

The chain joins TRBV4-1 to TRBJ2-2; 9 nucleotides line up with TRBD1. This CDR3 has 17 amino acids. Per the germline V gene, CDR1 is MGHRA and CDR2 is YSYEKL. Trimming at V came to 4 bases and at J to 3 bases, leaving 9 bases not matched to a gene. The CDR3 protein is CASSPEGGTGYTGELFF. The CDR3 DNA follows: TGCGCCAGCAGCCCCGAGGGGGGGACAGGGTACACCGGGGAGCTGTTTTTT.

This clonotype was seen at least ten times. The chain joins TRBV20-1 to TRBJ2-3; 7 nucleotides line up with TRBD2. The CDR3 runs 15 residues. CDR1 is DFQATT and CDR2 is SNEGSKA in the germline V gene (reference sequence). V was pared by 5 bases and J by 0 bases, with 8 bases of the junction left unmatched. Written as DNA, the CDR3 is TGCAGTGCTTGGTCGGGAGGTAGTAGCACAGATACGCAGTATTTT. Translating gives CSAWSGGSSTDTQYF.

In this sample, this clonotype turned up a few times. The rearrangement links TRBV28 to TRBJ1-2; maybe TRBD1 (6 bases). CDR1 and CDR2 from the germline V gene are MDHEN and SYDVKM. V lost 5 bases to trimming and J lost 7 bases, with 14 bases between them. CDR3 length equals 13 residues. The chain's CDR3 is CASSNSGAAGYTF. The CDR3 DNA follows: TGTGCCAGCAGTAATTCAGGGGCCGCTGGCTACACCTTC.

In this sample, this clonotype turned up a few times. The chain uses TRBV20-1 and TRBJ2-5; TRBD2 matches at 11 bases. V gave up 3 bases and J gave up 5 bases; unmatched junction bases: 8. This CDR3 comprises 15 residues. CDR1 DFQATT and CDR2 SNEGSKA come from the germline V gene (reference sequence). CDR3 residues: CSASQLAGAWETQYF. The CDR3 bases are TGCAGTGCTAGTCAACTAGCGGGAGCGTGGGAGACCCAGTACTTC.

This clonotype came up many times. This chain links TRBV10-3 with TRBJ1-3, with D uncertain. Trimming removed 0 bases at V and 4 bases at J, with 7 bases between. CDR3 length equals 14 residues. In germline, CDR1 is ENHRY, CDR2 SYGVKD. The CDR3 nucleotides read TGTGCCATCAGTGAGTCGGGTGTAGGAAACACCATATATTTT. Protein product: CAISESGVGNTIYF.